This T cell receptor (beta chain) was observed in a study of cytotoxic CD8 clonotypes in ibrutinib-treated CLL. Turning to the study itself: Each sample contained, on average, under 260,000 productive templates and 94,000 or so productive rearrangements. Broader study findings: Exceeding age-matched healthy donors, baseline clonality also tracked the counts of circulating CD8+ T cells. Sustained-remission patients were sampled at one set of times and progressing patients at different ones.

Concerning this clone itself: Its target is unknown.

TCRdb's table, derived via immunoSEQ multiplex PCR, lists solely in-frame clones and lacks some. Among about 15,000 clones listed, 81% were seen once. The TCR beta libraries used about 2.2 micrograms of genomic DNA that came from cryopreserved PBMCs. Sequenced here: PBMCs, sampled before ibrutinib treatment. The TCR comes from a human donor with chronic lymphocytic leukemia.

Written as DNA, the CDR3 is TGTGCCAGCGACGCGGGACAGGCTTATGAGCAGTTCTTC. Its protein is CASDAGQAYEQFF. The gene calls are TRBV9 and TRBJ2-1, with TRBD1 matching 8 bases. Germline-derived CDR1 and CDR2 are SGDLS and YYNGEE. This CDR3 has 13 amino acids. J was trimmed by 8 bases and V by 7 bases; bases with no gene match: 8.